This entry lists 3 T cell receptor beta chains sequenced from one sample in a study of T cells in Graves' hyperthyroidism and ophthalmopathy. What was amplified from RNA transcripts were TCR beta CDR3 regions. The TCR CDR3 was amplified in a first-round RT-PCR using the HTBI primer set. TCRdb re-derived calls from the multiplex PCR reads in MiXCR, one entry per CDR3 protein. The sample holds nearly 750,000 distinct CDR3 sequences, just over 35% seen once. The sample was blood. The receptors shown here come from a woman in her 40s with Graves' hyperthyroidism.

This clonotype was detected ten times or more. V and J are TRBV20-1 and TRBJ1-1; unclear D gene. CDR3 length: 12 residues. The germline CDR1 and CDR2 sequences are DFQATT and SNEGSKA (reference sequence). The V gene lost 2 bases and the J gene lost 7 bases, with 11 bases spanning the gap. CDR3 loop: CSARPLGSEAFF. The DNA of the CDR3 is TGCAGTGCTAGACCATTAGGGAGTGAAGCTTTCTTT.

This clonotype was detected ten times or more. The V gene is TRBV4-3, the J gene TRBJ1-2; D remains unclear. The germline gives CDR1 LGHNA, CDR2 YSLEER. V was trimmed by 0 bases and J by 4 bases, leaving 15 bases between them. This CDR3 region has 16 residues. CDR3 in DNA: TGCGCCAGCAGCCAAGATAGGGCGGCAGGCCCCTATGGCTACACCTTC. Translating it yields CASSQDRAAGPYGYTF.

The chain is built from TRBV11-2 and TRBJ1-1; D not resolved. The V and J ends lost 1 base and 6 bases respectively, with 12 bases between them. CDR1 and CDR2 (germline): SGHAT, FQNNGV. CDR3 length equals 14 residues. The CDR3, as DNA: TGTGCCAGCAGCTTAGTGGTCGGCGGCGCTGAAGCTTTCTTT. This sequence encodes CASSLVVGGAEAFF.